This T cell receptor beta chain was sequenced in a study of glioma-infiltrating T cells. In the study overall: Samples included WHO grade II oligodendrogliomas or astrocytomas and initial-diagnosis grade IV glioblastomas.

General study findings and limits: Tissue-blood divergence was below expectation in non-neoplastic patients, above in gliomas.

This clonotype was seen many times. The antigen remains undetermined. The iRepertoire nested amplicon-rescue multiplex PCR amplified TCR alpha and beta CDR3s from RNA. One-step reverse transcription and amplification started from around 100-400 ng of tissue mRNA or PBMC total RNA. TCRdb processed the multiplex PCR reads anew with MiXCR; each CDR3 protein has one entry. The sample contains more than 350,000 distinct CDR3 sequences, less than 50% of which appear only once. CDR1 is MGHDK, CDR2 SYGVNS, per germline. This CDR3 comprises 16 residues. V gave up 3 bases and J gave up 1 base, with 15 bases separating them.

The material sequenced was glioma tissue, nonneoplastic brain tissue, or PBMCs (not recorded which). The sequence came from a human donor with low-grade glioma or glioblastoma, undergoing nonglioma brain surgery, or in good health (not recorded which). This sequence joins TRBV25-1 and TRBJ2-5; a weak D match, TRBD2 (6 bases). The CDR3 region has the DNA TGTGCCAGCAGTGATCCGGGGAGGAGAGCCCAAGAGACCCAGTACTTC. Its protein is CASSDPGRRAQETQYF.